These T cell receptor beta chains were read from a single sample in a study of T cell responses to AZD1222 COVID-19 vaccine. Measured with immunoSEQ multiplex PCR; TCRdb has only the in-frame clones, and not every one. The sample records roughly 130,000 clones, around 90% being singletons. Sample: peripheral blood, taken 28 days after the second AZD1222 dose. The receptors shown here come from an adult who received the AZD1222 COVID-19 vaccine. CDR3s include the opening cysteine and the closing phenylalanine or tryptophan. Fields, in order: V gene, CDR3 length, CDR3 protein.

TRBV14,15,CASSPGANPNQPQHF
TRBV5-1,16,CASSVQGDHSYNEQFF
TRBV19,14,CASSIQGWGQPQHF
TRBV2,16,CASSGGRQGGNQPQHF
TRBV30,13,CAWSSAYNQPQHF
TRBV2,13,CASSGGQSYGYTF
TRBV6-6,14,CASSPPDKHYEQYF
TRBV2,14,CASSERGQSYEQYF
TRBV7-2,15,CASSFDRGPNYGYTF
TRBV3-1/TRBV3-2,13,CASSQGPQFGYTF
TRBV10-3,13,CAVAPRGNDGYTF
TRBV4-2,14,CASSFPAGSNEQFF
TRBV3-1/TRBV3-2,15,CASSRGAAIANTQYF
TRBV4-2,14,CASSHRDRVSEAFF
TRBV30,18,CAWSVQRTSGFSSYEQYF
TRBV7-9,15,CASSLVTREREKLFF
TRBV5-6,14,CASSLGTANYGYTF
TRBV6-1,14,CASSEAYGESEAFF